This T cell receptor beta chain appears in the sequencing data of a study of shared clonotypes between healthy human individuals. The wider study: Samples came from a couple of female and a few male donors aged 18 to 49.

Study observations and caveats: Relative to their counterparts shared across all four donors, non-shared clonotypes exhibited diminished generation probabilities.

Produced via immunoSEQ multiplex PCR; TCRdb's table is partial and in-frame only. The sample lists roughly 300,000 clones, around 90% seen once, with about a sixth in the top ten. V shed 0 bases and J shed 6 bases, with 0 bases lying between them. This CDR3 is built from 11 residues. CDR1 and CDR2 (germline): MGHRA, YSYEKL. Worth noting for this clone: Its antigen is currently unknown.

CCR7-negative CD45RA+ TemRA cells were pooled with CD45RO+ cells for CD8 memory. The chain employs TRBV4-1 and TRBJ2-4; D is ambiguous. The sample was memory CD8+ T cells sorted from blood. Subset meaning: CD45RO+ cells pooled with CCR7-negative TemRA cells. This clonotype originated in a man aged 18-30 years in good health. The DNA of the CDR3 is TGCGCCAGCAGCCAAGAAAACATTCAGTACTTC. Translation: CASSQENIQYF.